These 30 T cell receptor beta chains originate from one sample sequenced in a study of blood T cell repertoires in COVID-19. Using immunoSEQ multiplex PCR, the repertoire was profiled, and TCRdb retains in-frame clones only, with some absent. The table has around 140,000 clones, approximately 84% seen once. Sequencing input: peripheral blood. These receptors originate from a human donor in a cohort sampled during active COVID-19.

The genes are TRBV3-1 (or the pseudogene TRBV3-2) and TRBJ2-3, with 8 bases identical to TRBD2. V shed 4 bases and J 5 bases; nucleotides not matched to a gene: 8. Germline-derived CDR1 and CDR2 are LGHDT and YNNKEL (reference sequence). The CDR3 totals 15 residues. For the CDR3, the DNA is TGTGCCAGCAGCCTTCGGGGGGGAGTAGGAGATACGCAGTATTTT. Translating it yields CASSLRGGVGDTQYF.

This rearrangement joins TRBV4-2 to TRBJ1-5; 9 bases match TRBD1. The CDR3 covers 14 residues. J gave up 6 bases and V 0 bases, and 0 bases lay outside the gene matches. CDR1 and CDR2 (germline): LGHNA, YNFKEQ. This chain's CDR3 is CASSQEDRGQPQHF. In DNA form, the CDR3 reads TGTGCCAGCAGCCAAGAGGACAGGGGTCAGCCCCAGCATTTT.

This clone was observed a single time. V and J are TRBV25-1 and TRBJ1-3; tentative D call: TRBD1 (6 bases). The CDR3 extends over 14 amino acids. Germline loops: CDR1 MGHDK, CDR2 SYGVNS. V lost 6 bases, J lost 3 bases, and 12 bases lay in between. CDR3 amino acids: CASRGASCGNTIYF. The CDR3, as DNA: TGTGCCAGCAGGGGGGCGTCTTGTGGAAACACCATATATTTT.

The genes are TRBV24-1 and TRBJ2-5, with TRBD1 matching over 10 bases. Germline CDR1 and CDR2: KGHDR and SFDVKD. Trimming at V came to 4 bases and at J to 1 base, leaving 5 bases not matched to a gene. The CDR3 length is 16 residues. CDR3 protein: CATSDRDRGGQETQYF. The DNA for the CDR3 is TGTGCCACCAGTGACAGGGACAGGGGCGGCCAAGAGACCCAGTACTTC.

V and J are TRBV7-9 and TRBJ1-1, with a weak D call TRBD1 (6 bases). Per germline, CDR1 SEHNR and CDR2 FQNEAQ (reference sequence). The CDR3 covers 14 residues. The V end was cut by 1 base, the J end by 5 bases, with 11 bases between. The CDR3 reads CASSLDQGMTEAFF. DNA for the CDR3: TGTGCCAGCAGCTTAGATCAGGGGATGACTGAAGCTTTCTTT.

This clone was seen just once. This chain joins TRBV5-4 and TRBJ1-2; 10 bases line up with TRBD1. The CDR3 covers 16 residues. From germline, CDR1 is SGHNT and CDR2 YYREEE (reference sequence). The junction had 14 bases not matched to a gene; V was cut back by 4 bases and J by 8 bases. DNA of the CDR3: TGTGCCAGCAGCCCCCCGGGGGACAGGGGTTCGGGCGGCTACACCTTC. Protein product: CASSPPGDRGSGGYTF.

This rearrangement joins TRBV4-1 to TRBJ2-1; TRBD2 agrees at 10 bases. This CDR3 is built from 15 residues. The germline gives CDR1 MGHRA, CDR2 YSYEKL. Trimming cost V 1 base and J 7 bases; bases outside gene matches: 4. CDR3 nucleotide sequence: TGCGCCAGCAGCCAAGTGGGAGCGGGGGGGAATGAGCAGTTCTTC. It encodes CASSQVGAGGNEQFF.

This chain uses TRBV10-3 with TRBJ2-2; 15 bases are shared with TRBD2. Per the germline V gene, CDR1 is ENHRY and CDR2 is SYGVKD. There are 17 residues in the CDR3. Germline trimming cut 10 bases from V and 6 bases from J; bases unmatched to any gene: 12. The CDR3 loop is CATSLNGLAGGSGELFF. The DNA of the CDR3 is TGTGCCACGAGCCTCAATGGACTAGCGGGAGGGTCCGGGGAGCTGTTTTTT.

The chain uses TRBV5-1 and TRBJ1-1; D possibly corresponds to TRBD1 (6 bases). Germline CDR1 reads SGHRS; CDR2 reads YFSETQ. CDR3 length: 15 amino acids. With 0 bases removed from V and 1 base from J, the gap between germline ends came to 10 bases. The CDR3 spells CASSLAVGGNTEAFF. In DNA form, the CDR3 reads TGCGCCAGCAGCTTGGCCGTAGGGGGGAACACTGAAGCTTTCTTT.

The count of this clone is one. The chain joins TRBV28 to TRBJ2-2; D is possibly TRBD1 (5 bases). This CDR3 is built from 13 residues. V was clipped by 8 bases and J by 7 bases, with 14 bases between them. CDR1 is MDHEN and CDR2 is SYDVKM in the germline V gene. The CDR3 coding sequence is TGTGCCAGCCAGGGCCGGGCCCACGGGGAGCTGTTTTTT. This gives the protein CASQGRAHGELFF.

The chain employs TRBV11-2 and TRBJ2-1; TRBD2 matches at 9 bases. Germline trimming cut 8 bases from V and 3 bases from J; bases unmatched to any gene: 8. CDR1 and CDR2 (germline): SGHAT, FQNNGV. The CDR3 sequence is 15 residues long. This chain's CDR3 is CASGLAGGGYNEQFF. As DNA, the CDR3 is TGTGCCAGCGGGTTGGCGGGAGGGGGCTACAATGAGCAGTTCTTC.

This clone was found a few times. The gene calls are TRBV7-8 and TRBJ2-1; a possible D gene is TRBD2 (6 bases). CDR1 and CDR2 from the germline V gene are SGHVS and FQNEAQ. The CDR3 has 13 amino acids. V was trimmed by 11 bases and J by 9 bases, leaving 20 bases between them. DNA for the CDR3: TGTGCCTCTTCGGAGGGCCGCTTCAGTGAGCAGTTCTTC. It codes for CASSEGRFSEQFF.

This clone was found once. The chain joins TRBV5-6 to TRBJ1-6; D remains ambiguous. This CDR3 comprises 15 residues. V gave up 0 bases and J gave up 7 bases, with 11 bases separating them. In germline, CDR1 is SGHDT, CDR2 YYEEEE. CDR3 sequence: CASSLGWRENSPLHF. CDR3 nucleotides: TGTGCCAGCAGCTTGGGTTGGAGGGAGAATTCACCCCTCCACTTT.

The V call is TRBV3-1 (or the pseudogene TRBV3-2), the J call TRBJ1-3; D call uncertain. CDR1 is LGHDT and CDR2 is YNNKEL in the germline V gene (reference sequence). V was pared by 4 bases and J by 4 bases, with 8 bases between. The CDR3 is made up of 13 amino acids. The CDR3 sequence: CASSLMRGNTIYF. CDR3 nucleotide sequence: TGTGCCAGCAGCCTTATGAGAGGAAACACCATATATTTT.

This chain connects TRBV10-3 to TRBJ2-3; 16 positions agree with TRBD2. Unmatched junction bases numbered 5, after V lost 6 bases and J lost 5 bases. CDR3 length: 16 residues. In germline, CDR1 is ENHRY, CDR2 SYGVKD. CDR3 nucleotides: TGTGCCATCAGACCGGGACTAGCGGGGGGGCAAGATACGCAGTATTTT. This gives the protein CAIRPGLAGGQDTQYF.

This clone was observed once. The chain links TRBV7-9 to TRBJ2-1; 10 bases are a match to TRBD1. Trimming at V came to 5 bases and at J to 1 base, leaving 2 bases not matched to a gene. Germline V gene data show CDR1 as SEHNR and CDR2 as FQNEAQ (reference sequence). The CDR3 is 15 residues long. In DNA form, the CDR3 reads TGTGCCAGCAGCAAGGGACAGGGGTCCTACAATGAGCAGTTCTTC. Residues: CASSKGQGSYNEQFF.

V usage is TRBV6-6 and J usage is TRBJ1-1; no clear D. Germline V gives CDR1 MNHNY, CDR2 SVGAGI (reference sequence). The V end was cut by 4 bases, the J end by 1 base, with 10 bases between. The length of the CDR3 is 14 residues. Here the CDR3 reads CASSFQTPNTEAFF. CDR3 in DNA: TGTGCCAGCAGTTTCCAAACACCGAACACTGAAGCTTTCTTT.

This chain joins TRBV7-2 and TRBJ1-4, with D possibly being TRBD1 (5 bases). Germline CDR1 is SGHTA and CDR2 is FQGNSA. Trimming removed 4 bases at V and 10 bases at J, with 16 bases between. The CDR3 runs 14 residues. The CDR3 coding sequence is TGTGCCAGCAGCTCCTCTACCCGGAGGGGAAAACTGTTTTTT. Amino acids: CASSSSTRRGKLFF.

CDR3 sequence: CASSARRAGATGELFF. In nucleotides, the CDR3 is TGTGCCAGCAGCGCCCGCCGAGCGGGAGCCACCGGGGAGCTGTTTTTT. The chain couples TRBV9 to TRBJ2-2, with TRBD2 identical over 8 bases. The germline gives CDR1 SGDLS, CDR2 YYNGEE. The CDR3 length is 16 residues. The ends lost 3 bases at V and 4 bases at J; junction bases unmatched: 8. The full variable domain, in which reference TRBV9 and TRBJ2-2 provide the parts outside the CDR3, is DSGVTQTPKHLITATGQRVTLRCSPRSGDLSVYWYQQSLDQGLQFLIQYYNGEERAKGNILERFSAQQFPDLHSELNLSSLELGDSALYFCASSARRAGATGELFFGEGSRLTVL.

This rearrangement joins TRBV14 to TRBJ2-1; D uncertain. This CDR3 spans 13 amino acids. Germline assignment: CDR1 SGHDN and CDR2 FVKESK. Trimming pared 0 bases from V and 6 bases from J, leaving 6 bases between. CDR3 sequence (DNA): TGTGCCAGCAGCCAAGACCGAGGCAATGAGCAGTTCTTC. This codes for CASSQDRGNEQFF. The whole variable domain, filled in from reference TRBV14 and TRBJ2-1, reads EAGVTQFPSHSVIEKGQTVTLRCDPISGHDNLYWYRRVMGKEIKFLLHFVKESKQDESGMPNNRFLAERTGGTYSTLKVQPAELEDSGVYFCASSQDRGNEQFFGPGTRLTVL.

V is TRBV21-1 and J is TRBJ1-5; the table's D gene call, TRBD1, was not cross checked with the DNA. TRBV21-1 is designated a pseudogene. The length of the CDR3 is 16 residues. CDR3 nucleotides: TGTGCCAGCAGCAGAGCGACAGGGTATAGCAATCAGCCCCAGCATTTT. Translating it yields CASSRATGYSNQPQHF.

The V call is TRBV5-1, the J call TRBJ2-1; D is unclear. V gave up 0 bases and J gave up 6 bases, with 4 bases separating them. CDR1 is SGHRS and CDR2 is YFSETQ in the germline V gene. The CDR3 loop spans 12 amino acids. The CDR3 DNA sequence: TGCGCCAGCAGCTTGGACATCAATGAGCAGTTCTTC. Its protein is CASSLDINEQFF.

This chain's CDR3 is CASSQTSGGNYEQYF. In DNA, the CDR3 is TGCGCCAGCAGCCAAACTAGCGGGGGGAACTACGAGCAGTACTTC. The rearrangement joins TRBV4-1 to TRBJ2-7; TRBD2 aligns across 12 bases. V trimming: 2 bases; J trimming: 3 bases; junction bases outside the gene matches: 2. The CDR3 spans 15 residues. CDR1 MGHRA and CDR2 YSYEKL come from the germline V gene.

This clone was picked up one time. The chain recombines TRBV12-3 or TRBV12-4 with TRBJ1-1; D possibly corresponds to TRBD1 (6 bases). V was pared by 8 bases and J by 6 bases, with 10 bases between. The CDR3 has 11 residues. The CDR3 DNA reads as TGTGCCAGCGGGAGGGGGGCTGAAGCTTTCTTT. It translates to CASGRGAEAFF.

The chain is built from TRBV18 and TRBJ1-1; D might be TRBD1 (5 bases). CDR3 length equals 12 residues. Trimming took off 6 bases at V and 2 bases at J, with 7 bases between the two ends. CDR1 KGHSH and CDR2 LQKENI come from the germline V gene. The CDR3 loop reads CASSGLNTEAFF. The CDR3 bases are TGTGCCAGCTCGGGACTTAACACTGAAGCTTTCTTT. Full variable domain (remainder filled in from reference TRBV18 and TRBJ1-1): NAGVMQNPRHLVRRRGQEARLRCSPMKGHSHVYWYRQLPEEGLKFMVYLQKENIIDESGMPKERFSAEFPKEGPSILRIQQVVRGDSAAYFCASSGLNTEAFFGQGTRLTVV.

V usage is TRBV6-6 and J usage is TRBJ1-2; 10 bases fit TRBD1. This CDR3 is built from 14 residues. J was trimmed by 2 bases and V by 7 bases; bases with no gene match: 4. Germline V lookup: CDR1 MNHNY, CDR2 SVGAGI (reference sequence). In DNA, the CDR3 is TGTGCCAGCATTGGGACAGGGGTGAACTATGGCTACACCTTC. This sequence encodes CASIGTGVNYGYTF.

This chain uses TRBV6-5 with TRBJ2-4; D is possibly TRBD1 (5 bases). The CDR3 runs to 14 residues. Germline V lookup: CDR1 MNHEY, CDR2 SVGAGI. V gave up 3 bases and J gave up 3 bases, with 9 bases separating them. This chain's CDR3 is CASSYSGHKNIQYF. The CDR3 DNA reads TGTGCCAGCAGTTATTCAGGGCACAAAAACATTCAGTACTTC.

A word on this clone: One end of the junction fails to match germline, which may point to a read error. The V and J genes are TRBV5-6 and TRBJ2-2; the match to TRBD2 covers 11 bases. There are 15 residues in the CDR3. The germline gives CDR1 SGHDT, CDR2 YYEEEE. The CDR3: CASSLGLAGGGELFF. CDR3 DNA sequence: TGTGCCAGCAGTTTGGGGCTAGCGGGAGGCGGGGAGCTGTTTTTT.

This clone was counted a few times. The chain carries TRBV5-8 and TRBJ1-1; 7 bases line up with TRBD1. V gave up 2 bases and J gave up 2 bases; unmatched junction bases: 6. CDR1 SGHTS and CDR2 YDEGEE come from the germline V gene. The CDR3 runs 15 residues. This CDR3 is CASSFRGQRNTEAFF. CDR3 DNA: TGTGCCAGCAGCTTCCGGGGACAGAGAAACACTGAAGCTTTCTTT.

This sequence joins TRBV28 and TRBJ1-2; 8 nucleotides agree with TRBD1. The junction had 9 bases not matched to a gene; V was cut back by 7 bases and J by 2 bases. This CDR3 comprises 15 residues. Looked up from germline, CDR1 is MDHEN and CDR2 is SYDVKM. CDR3 sequence reads: CASKTPGGVNYGYTF. The CDR3 coding sequence is TGTGCCAGCAAAACACCAGGGGGCGTAAACTATGGCTACACCTTC.